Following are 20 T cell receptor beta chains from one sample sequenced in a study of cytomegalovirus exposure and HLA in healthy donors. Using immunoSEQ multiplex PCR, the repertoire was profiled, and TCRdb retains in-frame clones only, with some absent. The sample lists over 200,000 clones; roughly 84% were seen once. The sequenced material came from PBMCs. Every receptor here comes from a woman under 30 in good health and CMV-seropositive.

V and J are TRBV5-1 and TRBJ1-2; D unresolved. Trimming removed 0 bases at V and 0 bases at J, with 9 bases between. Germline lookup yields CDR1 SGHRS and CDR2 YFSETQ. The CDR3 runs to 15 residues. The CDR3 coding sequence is TGCGCCAGCAGCTTGGGTAGACAAGCTAACTATGGCTACACCTTC. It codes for CASSLGRQANYGYTF. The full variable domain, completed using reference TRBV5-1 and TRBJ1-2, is KAGVTQTPRYLIKTRGQQVTLSCSPISGHRSVSWYQQTPGQGLQFLFEYFSETQRNKGNFPGRFSGRQFSNSRSEMNVSTLELGDSALYLCASSLGRQANYGYTFGSGTRLTVV.

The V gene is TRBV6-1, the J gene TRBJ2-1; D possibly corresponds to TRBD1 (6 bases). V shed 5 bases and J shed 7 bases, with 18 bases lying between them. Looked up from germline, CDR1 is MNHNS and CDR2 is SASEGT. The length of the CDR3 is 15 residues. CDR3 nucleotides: TGTGCCAGCAGTCCTACTACAGGCACAGGGAATGAGCAGTTCTTC. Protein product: CASSPTTGTGNEQFF.

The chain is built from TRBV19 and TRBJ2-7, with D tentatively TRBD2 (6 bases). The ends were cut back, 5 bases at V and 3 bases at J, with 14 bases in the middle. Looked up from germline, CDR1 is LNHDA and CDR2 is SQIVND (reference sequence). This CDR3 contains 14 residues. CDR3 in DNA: TGTGCCAGTAGTGGCTTGGGGGGAGACTACGAGCAGTACTTC. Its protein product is CASSGLGGDYEQYF.

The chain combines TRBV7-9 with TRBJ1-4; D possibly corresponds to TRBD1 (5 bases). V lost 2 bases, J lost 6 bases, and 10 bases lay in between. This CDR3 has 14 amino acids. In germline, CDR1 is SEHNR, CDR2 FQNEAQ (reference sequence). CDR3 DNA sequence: TGTGCCAGCAGCTTACAAACCAGGGATGAAAAACTGTTTTTT. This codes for CASSLQTRDEKLFF.

CDR3 bases: TGTGCCAGCAGCGCCACCGGGGACAGGGAAAAACTGTTTTTT. Translated: CASSATGDREKLFF. The chain is built from TRBV9 and TRBJ1-4; 8 bases agree with TRBD1. Trimming cost V 3 bases and J 8 bases; bases outside gene matches: 6. Germline V gene lookup returns CDR1 SGDLS and CDR2 YYNGEE. The CDR3 sequence is 14 residues long.

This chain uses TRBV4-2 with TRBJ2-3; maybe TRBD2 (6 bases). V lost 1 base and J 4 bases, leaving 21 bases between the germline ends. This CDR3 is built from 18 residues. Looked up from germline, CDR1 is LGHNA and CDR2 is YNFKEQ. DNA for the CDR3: TGTGCCAGCAGCCAAGCGTGGCCGACTAGTCCGCGGGCAGATACGCAGTATTTT. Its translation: CASSQAWPTSPRADTQYF.

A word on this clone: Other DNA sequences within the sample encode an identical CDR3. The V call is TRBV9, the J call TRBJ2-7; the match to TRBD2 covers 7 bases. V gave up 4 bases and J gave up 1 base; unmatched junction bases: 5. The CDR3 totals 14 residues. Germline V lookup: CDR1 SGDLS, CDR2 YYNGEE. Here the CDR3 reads CASSRASGSYEQYF. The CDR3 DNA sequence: TGTGCCAGCAGCCGGGCTAGCGGATCCTACGAGCAGTACTTC.

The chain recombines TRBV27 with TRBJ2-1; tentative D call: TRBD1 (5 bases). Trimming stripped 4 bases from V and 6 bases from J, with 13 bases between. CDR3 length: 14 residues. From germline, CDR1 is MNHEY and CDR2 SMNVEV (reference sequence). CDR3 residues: CASSYLDSFNEQFF. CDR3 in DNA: TGTGCCAGCAGTTATCTCGACAGTTTCAATGAGCAGTTCTTC.

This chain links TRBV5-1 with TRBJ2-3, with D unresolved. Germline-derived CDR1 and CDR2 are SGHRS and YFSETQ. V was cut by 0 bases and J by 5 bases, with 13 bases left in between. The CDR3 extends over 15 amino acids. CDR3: CASSLAGNHGDTQYF. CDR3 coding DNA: TGCGCCAGCAGCTTGGCCGGTAATCATGGAGATACGCAGTATTTT.

The chain's CDR3 is CASSRGGQGATGELFF. CDR3 DNA: TGTGCCAGCAGCCGAGGGGGGCAGGGGGCAACCGGGGAGCTGTTTTTT. The chain carries TRBV7-9 and TRBJ2-2; TRBD1 matches 8 bases. The CDR3 has 16 residues. The V gene end was trimmed by 5 bases and the J gene end by 5 bases; junction bases not matched to a gene: 10. In germline, CDR1 is SEHNR, CDR2 FQNEAQ (reference sequence).

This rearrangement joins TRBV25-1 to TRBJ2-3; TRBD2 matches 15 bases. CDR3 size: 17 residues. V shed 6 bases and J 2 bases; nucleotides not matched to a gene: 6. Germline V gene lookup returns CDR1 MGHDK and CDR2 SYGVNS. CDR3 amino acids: CASRGTSGRSTTDTQYF. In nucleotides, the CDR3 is TGTGCCAGCAGGGGGACTAGCGGGAGGAGTACCACAGATACGCAGTATTTT.

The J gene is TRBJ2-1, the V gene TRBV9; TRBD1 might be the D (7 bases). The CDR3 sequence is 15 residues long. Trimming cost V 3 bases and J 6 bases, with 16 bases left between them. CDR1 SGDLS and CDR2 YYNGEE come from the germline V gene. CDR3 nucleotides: TGTGCCAGCAGCGCGGAGGGGGCGCCGTCCAATGAGCAGTTCTTC. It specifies CASSAEGAPSNEQFF.

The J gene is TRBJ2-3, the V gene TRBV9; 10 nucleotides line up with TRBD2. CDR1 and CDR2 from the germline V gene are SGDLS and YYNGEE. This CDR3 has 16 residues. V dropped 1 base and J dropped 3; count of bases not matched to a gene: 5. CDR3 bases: TGTGCCAGCAGCGTATCGGCTAGCGGGAGTACAGATACGCAGTATTTT. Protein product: CASSVSASGSTDTQYF. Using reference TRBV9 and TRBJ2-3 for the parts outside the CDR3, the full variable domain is DSGVTQTPKHLITATGQRVTLRCSPRSGDLSVYWYQQSLDQGLQFLIQYYNGEERAKGNILERFSAQQFPDLHSELNLSSLELGDSALYFCASSVSASGSTDTQYFGPGTRLTVL.

In DNA, the CDR3 is TGTGCCTGGAGTGTACCCGGCGGGAGGGCCTATAATCAGCAGTTCTTC. Residues: CAWSVPGGRAYNQQFF. V and J are TRBV30 and TRBJ2-1; TRBD2 matches at 9 bases. The CDR3 is 16 residues long. Germline assignment: CDR1 GTSNPN and CDR2 SVGIG (reference sequence). V lost 0 bases to trimming and J lost 11 bases; unmatched junction nucleotides: 14.

The DNA for the CDR3 is TGTGCCAGCAGTTACGCGGCTAGCGGGAAATTCGAGCAGTACTTC. Translating it yields CASSYAASGKFEQYF. The V call is TRBV6-5, the J call TRBJ2-7; 9 nucleotides align to TRBD2. The CDR3 totals 15 residues. Germline CDR1 is MNHEY and CDR2 is SVGAGI. Trimming cost V 2 bases and J 6 bases; bases outside gene matches: 8.

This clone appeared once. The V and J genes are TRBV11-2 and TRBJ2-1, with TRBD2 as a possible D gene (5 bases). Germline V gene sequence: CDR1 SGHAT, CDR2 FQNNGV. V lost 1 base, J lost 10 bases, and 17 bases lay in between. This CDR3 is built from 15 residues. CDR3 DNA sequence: TGTGCCAGCAGCTTAGCGTGGACTGCTCCTACCGAGCAGTTCTTC. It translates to CASSLAWTAPTEQFF.

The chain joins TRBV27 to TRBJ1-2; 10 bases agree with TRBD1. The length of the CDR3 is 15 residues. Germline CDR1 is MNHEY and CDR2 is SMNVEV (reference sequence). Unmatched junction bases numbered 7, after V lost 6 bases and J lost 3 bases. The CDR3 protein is CASRLDRGRDYGYTF. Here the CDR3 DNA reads TGTGCCAGCAGGTTAGACAGGGGGCGAGACTATGGCTACACCTTC.

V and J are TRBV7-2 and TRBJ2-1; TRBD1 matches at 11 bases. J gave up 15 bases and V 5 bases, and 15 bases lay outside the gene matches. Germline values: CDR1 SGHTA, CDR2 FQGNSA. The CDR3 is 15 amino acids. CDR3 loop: CASSARTGGDPVGFF. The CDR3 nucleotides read TGTGCCAGCAGCGCCCGGACAGGGGGCGATCCTGTGGGGTTCTTC.

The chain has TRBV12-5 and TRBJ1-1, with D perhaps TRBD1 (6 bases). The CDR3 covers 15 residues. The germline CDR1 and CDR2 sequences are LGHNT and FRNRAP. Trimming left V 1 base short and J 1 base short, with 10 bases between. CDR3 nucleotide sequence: TGTGCTAGTGGTTTGGGAACGACAGGGAACACTGAAGCTTTCTTT. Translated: CASGLGTTGNTEAFF.

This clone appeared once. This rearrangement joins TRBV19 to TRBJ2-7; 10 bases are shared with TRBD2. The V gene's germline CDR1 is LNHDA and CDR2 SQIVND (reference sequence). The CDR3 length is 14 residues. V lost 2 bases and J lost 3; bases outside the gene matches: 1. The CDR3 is CASSILAGGYEQYF. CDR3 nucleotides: TGTGCCAGTAGTATATTAGCGGGGGGCTACGAGCAGTACTTC.